Listed below are T cell receptor beta chains from one sample, sequenced in a study of T-cell reconstitution after alpha-beta-depleted transplantation in children. TCRdb reanalysed the PCR reads using MiXCR and keeps one entry per CDR3 protein. The table lists about 140,000 distinct CDR3 sequences, around 8.8% of them singletons. Source: PBMCs, mostly from graft donor cells, taken 180 days after TCRalphabeta/CD19-depleted stem cell transplant. Receptors were obtained from a female patient between 2 and 15 years old who had a stem cell transplant for congenital amegakaryocytic thrombocytopenia, so the T cells may come from the graft donor. Both conserved end residues are part of each CDR3. A D gene is named only where the DNA matches it firmly. Part of the rows lack a size; the others show once, few, many or a class for expanded clones.

clone_size | j_call | v_call | d_call | cdr3_aa | cdr3_nt
- | TRBJ2-7 | TRBV7-2 | TRBD2 | CASSPNPGTSFHEQYF | TGTGCCAGCAGCCCAAATCCCGGGACTAGCTTCCACGAGCAGTACTTC
many | TRBJ2-1 | TRBV7-2 | - | CASSLDSTSLDEQFF | TGTGCCAGCAGCTTAGACTCGACTAGTTTGGATGAGCAGTTCTTC
many | TRBJ2-7 | TRBV3-1 | TRBD2 | CASSLGLAGTYEQYF | TGTGCCAGCAGCCTTGGACTAGCGGGGACCTACGAGCAGTACTTC
few | TRBJ2-7 | TRBV5-1 | - | CASSLETSGSAQYF | TGCGCCAGCAGCTTGGAGACATCAGGCTCGGCGCAGTACTTC
many | TRBJ2-7 | TRBV28 | TRBD1 | CASRGTAYEQYF | TGTGCCAGCAGGGGGACAGCCTACGAGCAGTACTTC
many | TRBJ2-3 | TRBV20-1 | - | CSARDPLVADTQYF | TGCAGTGCTAGAGACCCCCTAGTAGCAGATACGCAGTATTTT
many | TRBJ1-1 | TRBV29-1 | - | CSAQANTEAFF | TGCAGCGCACAGGCCAACACTGAAGCTTTCTTT
medium-sized | TRBJ2-1 | TRBV24-1 | - | CATSGGYAYDEQFF | TGTGCCACCAGTGGGGGGTACGCTTACGATGAGCAGTTCTTC
many | TRBJ2-1 | TRBV20-1 | TRBD2 | CSARDTTSGRAEQFF | TGCAGTGCTAGAGATACAACTAGCGGGAGGGCGGAGCAGTTCTTC
many | TRBJ2-4 | TRBV12-3/TRBV12-4 | - | CASRGLAKNIQYF | TGTGCCAGCAGAGGCCTAGCCAAAAACATTCAGTACTTC
many | TRBJ1-2 | TRBV5-8 | - | CASSLYVMGPGGYTF | TGTGCCAGCAGCTTGTACGTGATGGGGCCCGGTGGCTACACCTTC
few | TRBJ2-3 | TRBV7-3 | - | CASMEGLSTDTQYF | TGTGCCAGCATGGAGGGCCTCAGCACAGATACGCAGTATTTT
many | TRBJ2-1 | TRBV7-8 | - | CASSLLTGYNEQFF | TGTGCCAGCAGCTTGCTGACTGGATACAATGAGCAGTTCTTC